Below, 21 T cell receptor beta chains from the same sample are listed, as sequenced in a study of T cells in localized non-small cell lung cancer. Profiling relied on immunoSEQ multiplex PCR, and the TCRdb table lists in-frame clones only, not all of them. The repertoire holds roughly 20,000 clones, with about 88% as singletons. This sample comprised peripheral blood, obtained before any cancer treatment. All receptors come from a man between 40 and 69 years old with stage I lung adenocarcinoma.

This clone was seen once. This chain joins TRBV11-2 and TRBJ2-2, with D possibly being TRBD1 (6 bases). The germline gives CDR1 SGHAT, CDR2 FQNNGV. V was trimmed by 5 bases and J by 3 bases, leaving 19 bases between them. The CDR3 has 17 amino acids. The CDR3 nucleotides read TGTGCCAGCAGCCCTAGAGGGGGTCCTTACTACACCGGGGAGCTGTTTTTT. Translation: CASSPRGGPYYTGELFF. Filled out from reference TRBV11-2 and TRBJ2-2, the complete variable domain reads EAGVAQSPRYKIIEKRQSVAFWCNPISGHATLYWYQQILGQGPKLLIQFQNNGVVDDSQLPKDRFSAERLKGVDSTLKIQPAKLEDSAVYLCASSPRGGPYYTGELFFGEGSRLTVL.

The J gene is TRBJ2-7, the V gene TRBV28, with a possible D match to TRBD1 (6 bases). The V end lost 3 bases, the J end lost 6 bases, and 21 bases lay between the germline ends. The CDR3 has 16 residues. The germline CDR1 and CDR2 sequences are MDHEN and SYDVKM. CDR3 region: CASSFPLEGELGEQYF. The CDR3 coding sequence is TGTGCCAGCAGTTTTCCCCTTGAGGGGGAGCTTGGCGAGCAGTACTTC. The whole variable domain, filled in from reference TRBV28 and TRBJ2-7, reads DVKVTQSSRYLVKRTGEKVFLECVQDMDHENMFWYRQDPGLGLRLIYFSYDVKMKEKGDIPEGYSVSREKKERFSLILESASTNQTSMYLCASSFPLEGELGEQYFGPGTRLTVT.

CDR3 protein: CASSLRLAGAETQYF. CDR3 bases: TGTGCCAGCTCCCTCAGACTAGCGGGGGCAGAGACCCAGTACTTC. The gene calls are TRBV7-3 and TRBJ2-5; the match to TRBD2 covers 12 bases. Germline V gene sequence: CDR1 SGHTA, CDR2 FQGTGA. V lost 8 bases, J lost 4 bases, and 8 bases stayed unmatched. The CDR3 is made up of 15 amino acids.

The genes are TRBV6-5 and TRBJ2-2, with TRBD2 as a possible D gene (6 bases). The CDR3 runs to 13 residues. The V end lost 6 bases, the J end lost 5 bases, and 10 bases lay between the germline ends. Germline V gene lookup returns CDR1 MNHEY and CDR2 SVGAGI. CDR3 DNA sequence: TGTGCCAGCAGATTCGGGGGTACCGGGGAGCTGTTTTTT. Amino acids: CASRFGGTGELFF.

The chain has TRBV6-5 and TRBJ1-5; maybe TRBD1 (5 bases). Germline V CDR1 and CDR2: MNHEY, SVGAGI. V lost 5 bases to trimming and J lost 6 bases, with 11 bases between them. There are 13 residues in the CDR3. CDR3: CASSGHLGQPQHF. CDR3 DNA: TGTGCCAGCAGTGGACACTTGGGTCAGCCCCAGCATTTT.

V is TRBV29-1 and J is TRBJ2-1; 9 bases align to TRBD2. The V and J ends lost 8 bases and 7 bases, in that order; junction bases with no gene match: 9. Germline CDR1 SQVTM, CDR2 ANQGSEA. The CDR3 loop spans 13 amino acids. CDR3 amino acids: CSTGTSFLNEQFF. In nucleotides, the CDR3 is TGCAGCACCGGGACTAGCTTCTTAAATGAGCAGTTCTTC.

This clone occurred a few times. The CDR3: CASSAGPTNTGELFF. The DNA of the CDR3 is TGTGCCAGCAGTGCGGGACCGACGAACACCGGGGAGCTGTTTTTT. The chain links TRBV2 to TRBJ2-2; D may be TRBD1 or TRBD2 (5 bases each). Looked up from germline, CDR1 is SNHLY and CDR2 is FYNNEI. Trimming removed 4 bases at V and 0 bases at J, with 9 bases between. CDR3 length: 15 amino acids.

V and J are TRBV5-4 and TRBJ2-1, with D perhaps matching TRBD2 (7 bases). The V end lost 4 bases, the J end lost 5 bases, and 16 bases lay between the germline ends. CDR3 length: 15 residues. Per germline, CDR1 SGHNT and CDR2 YYREEE (reference sequence). CDR3 nucleotide sequence: TGTGCCAGCAGCCAAGGGGGGGGCATGGACAATGAGCAGTTCTTC. This codes for CASSQGGGMDNEQFF.

The chain recombines TRBV27 with TRBJ2-3; no reliable D call. V lost 5 bases and J 12 bases, leaving 15 bases between the germline ends. The CDR3 length is 12 residues. Germline V gives CDR1 MNHEY, CDR2 SMNVEV (reference sequence). The chain's CDR3 is CASSRNRVRQYF. The CDR3 DNA is TGTGCCAGCAGTCGTAACCGGGTCCGACAGTATTTT.

This clone was seen a single time. The chain employs TRBV28 and TRBJ2-7; no clear D. The CDR3 extends over 15 amino acids. Germline V gives CDR1 MDHEN, CDR2 SYDVKM. The V gene lost 7 bases and the J gene lost 4 bases, with 20 bases spanning the gap. The CDR3 is CASTRLTKPPYEQYF. In DNA, the CDR3 is TGTGCCAGCACCCGGCTAACAAAACCCCCTTACGAGCAGTACTTC.

The chain employs TRBV5-1 and TRBJ1-2; perhaps TRBD1 as D (5 bases). The length of the CDR3 is 13 residues. Germline loops: CDR1 SGHRS, CDR2 YFSETQ. V was shortened by 5 bases and J by 3 bases, with 11 bases between the two germline ends. In DNA form, the CDR3 reads TGCGCCAGCAGGACGACAGTCGACTATGGCTACACCTTC. This translates into CASRTTVDYGYTF.

The CDR3 reads CATSRALTDEQYF. As DNA, the CDR3 is TGTGCCACCAGCAGAGCCCTTACGGACGAGCAGTACTTC. The chain has TRBV15 and TRBJ2-7; D gene ambiguous. V lost 1 base and J lost 5, with 9 bases in between. In germline, CDR1 is LNHNV, CDR2 YYDKDF (reference sequence). The CDR3 is made up of 13 amino acids.

This clone was seen once. The chain joins TRBV6-6 to TRBJ2-5, with 7 bases that match TRBD2. The germline CDR1 and CDR2 sequences are MNHNY and SVGAGI (reference sequence). The CDR3 consists of 15 residues. Trimming took 6 bases from V and 2 from J; bases not matched to a gene: 9. This CDR3 is CASSRVGAGQETQYF. The CDR3 bases are TGTGCCAGCAGCAGAGTAGGAGCGGGGCAAGAGACCCAGTACTTC.

The V call is TRBV19, the J call TRBJ2-7; 9 bases line up with TRBD2. The CDR3 has 17 amino acids. Germline loops: CDR1 LNHDA, CDR2 SQIVND (reference sequence). The junction had 10 bases not matched to a gene; V was cut back by 3 bases and J by 1 base. CDR3 sequence: CASSIFYRSGSSYEQYF. CDR3 DNA: TGTGCCAGTAGTATCTTTTACCGTAGCGGGAGTTCCTACGAGCAGTACTTC.

The gene calls are TRBV2 and TRBJ2-1, with D possibly being TRBD2 (5 bases). Trimming took 5 bases from V and 2 from J, leaving 13 bases between them. Per the germline V gene, CDR1 is SNHLY and CDR2 is FYNNEI. This CDR3 comprises 15 residues. CDR3 DNA: TGTGCCAGCAGTCTCATCCGGGATACCTACAATGAGCAGTTCTTC. Protein sequence: CASSLIRDTYNEQFF. The whole variable domain, filled in from reference TRBV2 and TRBJ2-1, reads EPEVTQTPSHQVTQMGQEVILRCVPISNHLYFYWYRQILGQKVEFLVSFYNNEISEKSEIFDDQFSVERPDGSNFTLKIRSTKLEDSAMYFCASSLIRDTYNEQFFGPGTRLTVL.

The rearrangement joins TRBV5-1 to TRBJ2-2; D is perhaps TRBD2 (5 bases). The CDR3 runs to 13 residues. V lost 3 bases, J lost 5 bases, and 8 bases lay in between. Germline V gene lookup returns CDR1 SGHRS and CDR2 YFSETQ. CDR3 amino acids: CASSSDWTGELFF. CDR3 sequence (DNA): TGCGCCAGCAGCTCGGACTGGACCGGGGAGCTGTTTTTT.

The chain recombines TRBV7-6 with TRBJ1-2; perhaps TRBD1 as D (5 bases). V dropped 2 bases and J dropped 8 bases, with 27 bases sitting between them. Germline-derived CDR1 and CDR2 are SGHVS and FNYEAQ. This CDR3 has 18 residues. The CDR3 loop reads CASSLIPEDKGYYQGYTF. The CDR3 DNA is TGTGCCAGCAGCTTAATCCCCGAGGACAAGGGGTACTATCAGGGCTACACCTTC.

The chain joins TRBV7-9 to TRBJ2-3; D gene uncertain. In germline, CDR1 is SEHNR, CDR2 FQNEAQ (reference sequence). The CDR3 sequence is 15 residues long. Trimming removed 4 bases from V and 2 bases from J, with 13 bases in between. CDR3 DNA: TGTGCCAGCAGCTCGCAAGGCGCACACACAGATACGCAGTATTTT. It translates to CASSSQGAHTDTQYF.

This clone was counted a single time. The chain uses TRBV6-5 and TRBJ2-7; D remains unclear. The germline CDR1 and CDR2 sequences are MNHEY and SVGAGI. V was cut by 0 bases and J by 2 bases, with 11 bases left in between. The CDR3 consists of 15 residues. The CDR3 bases are TGTGCCAGCAGTTACTCAGGAACAAGTCCCTACGAGCAGTACTTC. This sequence encodes CASSYSGTSPYEQYF.

This clone was detected a few times. The chain couples TRBV11-2 to TRBJ2-1; D is undetermined. The V and J ends lost 3 bases and 8 bases respectively, with 11 bases between them. The CDR3 contains 13 residues. Per germline, CDR1 SGHAT and CDR2 FQNNGV. CDR3 in DNA: TGTGCCAGCAGCTTGAAAAGGGTAGATGAGCAGTTCTTC. Amino acid sequence: CASSLKRVDEQFF.

This chain joins TRBV2 and TRBJ1-1; no clear D. Trimming pared 4 bases from V and 6 bases from J, leaving 12 bases between. CDR1 is SNHLY, CDR2 FYNNEI, per germline. This CDR3 comprises 13 residues. The CDR3 region is CASSVEGVSEAFF. The CDR3 coding sequence is TGTGCCAGCAGTGTAGAGGGTGTCTCTGAAGCTTTCTTT.